Shown below are 13 T cell receptor beta chains from a single sample sequenced in a study of response to subunit inactivated influenza vaccine. MiXCR, run by TCRdb on the RT-PCR reads, gives a single entry per CDR3 protein. The sample holds more than 400,000 distinct CDR3 sequences; approximately 7.8% are singletons and the top ten take about 12%. The starting material was PBMCs from blood, obtained around 25 months after vaccination. These receptor sequences come from a man aged 50 to 69 who received an inactivated influenza vaccine.

The V and J genes are TRBV5-1 and TRBJ2-7; the D gene is possibly TRBD1 (6 bases). Trimming left V 8 bases short and J 4 bases short, with 16 bases between. Germline V gene data show CDR1 as SGHRS and CDR2 as YFSETQ. This CDR3 comprises 13 residues. DNA of the CDR3: TGCGCCAGTCGTGGACAGATAGCATACGAGCAGTACTTC. Translated, it gives CASRGQIAYEQYF.

This clonotype was seen many times. This sequence joins TRBV28 and TRBJ2-6; possibly TRBD2 for D (5 bases). The germline CDR1 and CDR2 sequences are MDHEN and SYDVKM. The V and J ends lost 6 bases and 2 bases respectively, with 17 bases between them. The CDR3 length is 17 residues. CDR3 sequence: CASRQTGLRTGANVLTF. As DNA, the CDR3 is TGTGCCAGCAGGCAAACCGGACTCCGGACTGGGGCCAACGTCCTGACTTTC.

The CDR3 DNA is TGCAGTGCTCCCCGGGTATGGGACGAACCGTCCACAGATACGCAGTATTTT. Translating gives CSAPRVWDEPSTDTQYF. The rearrangement links TRBV20-1 to TRBJ2-3, with D possibly being TRBD1 or TRBD2 (5 bases each). Germline V gene data show CDR1 as DFQATT and CDR2 as SNEGSKA (reference sequence). Trimming removed 5 bases from V and 2 bases from J, with 23 bases in between. This CDR3 is built from 17 residues.

This clonotype was observed at least ten times. The J gene is TRBJ1-5, the V gene TRBV10-3; TRBD1 matches at 7 bases. Germline CDR1 is ENHRY and CDR2 is SYGVKD. The CDR3 loop spans 14 amino acids. The V gene end was trimmed by 6 bases and the J gene end by 3 bases; junction bases not matched to a gene: 5. The CDR3 loop reads CAIRGQSPNQPQHF. Written as DNA, the CDR3 is TGTGCCATCAGGGGACAGTCTCCCAATCAGCCCCAGCATTTT.

This clonotype was counted many times. The chain recombines TRBV12-3 or TRBV12-4 with TRBJ1-3; D unresolved. Trimming stripped 5 bases from V and 0 bases from J, with 11 bases between. The CDR3 extends over 15 amino acids. The CDR3 sequence: CASSPAHSSGNTIYF. In DNA, the CDR3 is TGTGCCAGCAGTCCCGCCCACTCCTCTGGAAACACCATATATTTT.

The rearrangement uses TRBV7-2 and TRBJ2-5; no definite D call. This CDR3 is built from 14 residues. The germline V gene has CDR1 SGHTA and CDR2 FQGNSA. V was pared by 4 bases and J by 5 bases, with 14 bases between. The chain's CDR3 is CASSSWTSVETQYF. CDR3 DNA: TGTGCCAGCAGCTCGTGGACGAGCGTGGAGACCCAGTACTTC.

The chain combines TRBV20-1 with TRBJ2-2; TRBD1 aligns across 8 bases. The length of the CDR3 is 13 residues. V trimming: 4 bases; J trimming: 9 bases; junction bases outside the gene matches: 7. Germline lookup yields CDR1 DFQATT and CDR2 SNEGSKA (reference sequence). CDR3 protein: CSATRGQSRELFF. CDR3 coding DNA: TGCAGTGCTACCAGGGGGCAGTCCCGGGAGCTGTTTTTT.

This clonotype was detected a few times. The chain is built from TRBV2 and TRBJ2-1; no clear D gene. Germline loops: CDR1 SNHLY, CDR2 FYNNEI. V was pared by 2 bases and J by 8 bases, with 4 bases between. CDR3 length: 11 amino acids. As DNA, the CDR3 is TGTGCCAGCAGTGAAAACCATGAGCAGTTCTTC. It codes for CASSENHEQFF.

This rearrangement joins TRBV20-1 to TRBJ1-2; 9 bases are shared with TRBD1. The CDR3 has 16 amino acids. The V gene's germline CDR1 is DFQATT and CDR2 SNEGSKA (reference sequence). The ends lost 3 bases at V and 0 bases at J; junction bases unmatched: 8. CDR3: CSARALRDRANYGYTF. The CDR3, as DNA: TGCAGTGCTAGGGCTCTCCGGGACAGGGCTAACTATGGCTACACCTTC.

This chain joins TRBV29-1 and TRBJ2-5; maybe TRBD2 (5 bases). The CDR3 is made up of 13 amino acids. The germline V and J ends were trimmed by 2 bases and 1 base, with 8 bases remaining between them. Germline assignment: CDR1 SQVTM and CDR2 ANQGSEA. CDR3 amino acids: CSVERAGQETQYF. CDR3 nucleotide sequence: TGCAGCGTTGAACGGGCGGGCCAAGAGACCCAGTACTTC.

This clonotype was counted only a few times. V and J are TRBV7-9 and TRBJ1-6; D possibly corresponds to TRBD1 (6 bases). CDR1 and CDR2 from the germline V gene are SEHNR and FQNEAQ (reference sequence). The CDR3 has 13 amino acids. V lost 5 bases and J 8 bases, leaving 10 bases between the germline ends. The CDR3 loop is CASSEQGDSPLHF. DNA for the CDR3: TGTGCCAGCAGCGAACAGGGAGATTCACCCCTCCACTTT.

This clonotype showed up many times. The CDR3 is CASSLDRGLYEQYF. The CDR3 DNA is TGCGCCAGCAGCTTGGACAGGGGGCTATACGAGCAGTACTTC. The chain links TRBV5-1 to TRBJ2-7, with TRBD1 matching 9 bases. The germline CDR1 and CDR2 sequences are SGHRS and YFSETQ. The CDR3 loop spans 14 amino acids. With V trimmed by 0 bases and J by 4 bases, 2 bases remained unmatched.

This clonotype turned up a few times. This chain uses TRBV29-1 with TRBJ2-1, with 12 bases fitting TRBD2. The V segment lost 0 bases and the J segment 6 bases; nucleotides outside the gene matches: 3. Per the germline V gene, CDR1 is SQVTM and CDR2 is ANQGSEA. The CDR3 consists of 15 residues. This CDR3 is CSVEERLAGANEQFF. CDR3 in DNA: TGCAGCGTTGAAGAGCGACTAGCGGGAGCCAATGAGCAGTTCTTC.